The 26 T cell receptor beta chains below were found in one sample sequenced in a study of T cell repertoires in cytomegalovirus infection. MiXCR, applied by TCRdb to the reads, yields one record per CDR3 protein. This table holds around 430,000 distinct CDR3 sequences, under 45% found once. Antigens of these TCRs are unknown. This material consisted of cultured PBMCs, taken from culture after CMV antigen stimulation. The receptors were sampled from a human donor in good health (CMV status not recorded). Some clones in this sample may be carry-over from other donors' samples.

The chain is built from TRBV19 and TRBJ2-7; D tentatively reads TRBD1 or TRBD2 (7 bases each). CDR1 and CDR2 (germline): LNHDA, SQIVND (reference sequence). V lost 6 bases and J 7 bases, leaving 16 bases between the germline ends. This CDR3 comprises 13 residues. The CDR3 DNA reads as TGTGCCAGTAGCCCCCGACAGGGAGGGGAGCAGTACTTC. Amino acids: CASSPRQGGEQYF.

This chain uses TRBV27 with TRBJ2-7; D is perhaps TRBD1 (6 bases). CDR3 size: 13 residues. Germline V lookup: CDR1 MNHEY, CDR2 SMNVEV (reference sequence). V dropped 6 bases and J dropped 3 bases, with 12 bases sitting between them. DNA for the CDR3: TGTGCCAGCAGACGGACAGAAAACTACGAGCAGTACTTC. Encoded protein: CASRRTENYEQYF.

As concerns this clonotype: One junction end does not reproduce the germline sequence, and a read error may be involved. The gene calls are TRBV6-5 and TRBJ1-1, with a possible D match to TRBD1 (5 bases). In germline, CDR1 is MNHEY, CDR2 SVGAGI. CDR3 size: 15 residues. For the CDR3, the DNA is TGTGCCAGCAGTTACTCCCCTTCGACAGACCCGAAGGCTTCCTTT. It translates to CASSYSPSTDPKASF.

CDR3 nucleotides: TGTGCCGTCCGGTGGGGCGATTCACCCCTCCACTTT. Its translation: CAVRWGDSPLHF. J is TRBJ1-6 and V is TRBV6-8; a possible D gene is TRBD1 (5 bases). V lost 11 bases and J lost 8, with 13 bases in between. In germline, CDR1 is MNHGY, CDR2 SAAAGT. The CDR3 runs 12 residues.

The rearrangement uses TRBV20-1 and TRBJ1-5, with 7 bases identical to TRBD1. V was pared by 1 base and J by 0 bases, with 6 bases of the junction left unmatched. The germline V gene has CDR1 DFQATT and CDR2 SNEGSKA (reference sequence). The CDR3 loop spans 16 amino acids. The DNA of the CDR3 is TGCAGTGCTAGAGGGGGAGGGGGCCATAGCAATCAGCCCCAGCATTTT. Residues: CSARGGGGHSNQPQHF.

J is TRBJ2-1 and V is TRBV12-3 or TRBV12-4; D may be TRBD2 (6 bases). Trimming stripped 0 bases from V and 6 bases from J, with 6 bases between. There are 13 residues in the CDR3. The CDR3 bases are TGTGCCAGCAGTTTAGCGACTAGCAATGAGCAGTTCTTC. It is translated as CASSLATSNEQFF.

The chain is built from TRBV2 and TRBJ1-2; 9 nucleotides line up with TRBD1. After removal of 6 bases from V and 4 bases from J, the junction contained 3 bases not matched to a gene. This CDR3 contains 13 residues. Germline lookup yields CDR1 SNHLY and CDR2 FYNNEI. CDR3 amino acids: CASRGQGRYGYTF. CDR3 sequence (DNA): TGTGCCAGCAGAGGACAGGGGCGCTATGGCTACACCTTC. Complete variable domain (other parts from reference TRBV2 and TRBJ1-2): EPEVTQTPSHQVTQMGQEVILRCVPISNHLYFYWYRQILGQKVEFLVSFYNNEISEKSEIFDDQFSVERPDGSNFTLKIRSTKLEDSAMYFCASRGQGRYGYTFGSGTRLTVV.

This chain uses TRBV4-1 with TRBJ2-4, with D perhaps TRBD1 (6 bases). Trimming took off 1 base at V and 0 bases at J, with 16 bases between the two ends. The CDR3 covers 18 residues. Germline V gene sequence: CDR1 MGHRA, CDR2 YSYEKL. The CDR3 protein is CASSQGLQRGTAKNIQYF. The CDR3 nucleotides read TGCGCCAGCAGCCAAGGGTTGCAGAGGGGGACAGCCAAAAACATTCAGTACTTC.

This clonotype appeared once. The genes are TRBV2 and TRBJ1-5; unclear D gene. This CDR3 has 13 amino acids. From germline, CDR1 is SNHLY and CDR2 FYNNEI. V lost 4 bases and J 9 bases, leaving 13 bases between the germline ends. The CDR3 region is CASSVETRGPQHF. The CDR3 region has the DNA TGTGCCAGCAGTGTGGAGACACGAGGGCCCCAGCATTTT.

The genes are TRBV11-2 and TRBJ2-5; D is uncertain. CDR1 SGHAT and CDR2 FQNNGV come from the germline V gene. The CDR3 is 14 residues long. The V and J ends lost 2 bases and 9 bases respectively, with 16 bases between them. The CDR3 region has the DNA TGTGCCAGCAGCTTAACCCAACGTTCGGTACCCCAGTACTTC. Residues: CASSLTQRSVPQYF.

This clonotype came up a few times. The chain is built from TRBV7-2 and TRBJ2-1, with 10 positions matching TRBD2. The trim removed 5 bases at V and 4 bases at J, leaving 2 bases unmatched. The CDR3 is 14 amino acids. Germline values: CDR1 SGHTA, CDR2 FQGNSA. The CDR3 coding sequence is TGTGCCAGCAGCGCACTAGCGGGGTACAATGAGCAGTTCTTC. Its translation: CASSALAGYNEQFF.

This clonotype was found a few times. The chain joins TRBV6-1 to TRBJ2-1, with 8 bases fitting TRBD2. CDR1 and CDR2 (germline): MNHNS, SASEGT. The trim removed 1 base at V and 3 bases at J, leaving 11 bases unmatched. CDR3 length: 18 amino acids. CDR3: CASSEDRSSGFHYNEQFF. Written as DNA, the CDR3 is TGTGCCAGCAGTGAAGATCGCTCTAGCGGGTTCCACTACAATGAGCAGTTCTTC.

The V call is TRBV12-3 or TRBV12-4, the J call TRBJ2-1; D is unclear. This CDR3 has 10 amino acids. V gave up 8 bases and J gave up 10 bases, with 9 bases separating them. As DNA, the CDR3 is TGTGCCAGCGGCCGAAAGGAGCAGTTCTTC. As protein: CASGRKEQFF.

The chain links TRBV24-1 to TRBJ2-1, with D perhaps given as TRBD1 or TRBD2 (5 bases each). The ends were cut back, 3 bases at V and 6 bases at J, with 11 bases in the middle. Per the germline V gene, CDR1 is KGHDR and CDR2 is SFDVKD. The CDR3 sequence is 14 residues long. The CDR3 DNA sequence: TGTGCCACCAGTGATAACTGGGGGAGCAATGAGCAGTTCTTC. Translated, it gives CATSDNWGSNEQFF.

This clonotype occurred a few times. This chain connects TRBV4-1 to TRBJ2-1; TRBD2 matches 15 bases. Germline assignment: CDR1 MGHRA and CDR2 YSYEKL. V dropped 3 bases and J dropped 7; count of bases not matched to a gene: 10. The CDR3 is 18 residues long. This CDR3 reads CASSQGLAGGPMDNEQFF. CDR3 sequence (DNA): TGCGCCAGCAGCCAGGGACTAGCGGGAGGTCCTATGGATAATGAGCAGTTCTTC.

V and J are TRBV10-1 and TRBJ1-4; D ambiguous. V was clipped by 6 bases and J by 5 bases, with 10 bases between them. CDR1 and CDR2 from the germline V gene are WNHNN and SYGVQD (reference sequence). This CDR3 comprises 13 residues. CDR3 region: CASSPGLNEKLFF. The CDR3 DNA reads as TGCGCCAGCAGCCCGGGCTTAAATGAAAAACTGTTTTTT.

This clonotype was detected only a few times. V and J are TRBV7-2 and TRBJ2-3; D may be TRBD1 or TRBD2 (6 bases each). CDR3 length equals 16 residues. Deletions cut 3 bases from V and 4 bases from J, with 17 bases between. The germline gives CDR1 SGHTA, CDR2 FQGNSA. CDR3 sequence (DNA): TGTGCCAGCAGCTTCTCCCGGGGGCCCCCTTCAGATACGCAGTATTTT. As protein: CASSFSRGPPSDTQYF. Full variable domain (rest looked up from reference TRBV7-2 and TRBJ2-3): GAGVSQSPSNKVTEKGKDVELRCDPISGHTALYWYRQSLGQGLEFLIYFQGNSAPDKSGLPSDRFSAERTGGSVSTLTIQRTQQEDSAVYLCASSFSRGPPSDTQYFGPGTRLTVL.

This rearrangement joins TRBV27 to TRBJ2-7; D is undetermined. The CDR3 totals 13 residues. V dropped 4 bases and J dropped 0 bases, with 7 bases sitting between them. Germline assignment: CDR1 MNHEY and CDR2 SMNVEV (reference sequence). CDR3 nucleotides: TGTGCCAGCAGTTATAAGAGCTCCTACGAGCAGTACTTC. Protein: CASSYKSSYEQYF.

This sequence joins TRBV4-1 and TRBJ2-1; 8 nucleotides align to TRBD1. This CDR3 spans 14 amino acids. Losses at the gene ends were 1 base for V and 10 bases for J; bases not matched to a gene: 6. Germline loops: CDR1 MGHRA, CDR2 YSYEKL. The CDR3 DNA is TGCGCCAGCAGCCAAGGGGCAGGGGGCGCAGAGCAGTTCTTC. Protein sequence: CASSQGAGGAEQFF.

This clonotype was recorded a few times. The V call is TRBV7-6, the J call TRBJ2-2; 8 positions agree with TRBD2. This CDR3 is 15 amino acids long. CDR1 is SGHVS, CDR2 FNYEAQ, per germline. Unmatched junction bases numbered 3, after V lost 6 bases and J lost 0 bases. CDR3 residues: CASRILAANTGELFF. The CDR3, as DNA: TGTGCCAGCAGGATACTAGCGGCGAACACCGGGGAGCTGTTTTTT.

This clonotype was recorded a few times. The rearrangement uses TRBV12-3 or TRBV12-4 and TRBJ2-3, with D possibly matching TRBD1 (6 bases). The CDR3 loop spans 14 amino acids. The V and J ends lost 6 bases and 2 bases respectively, with 12 bases between them. CDR3 sequence (DNA): TGTGCCAGCAGCTCGGGACAAACCACAGATACGCAGTATTTT. Its translation: CASSSGQTTDTQYF.

The chain is built from TRBV5-1 and TRBJ2-1, with D hard to call. Looked up from germline, CDR1 is SGHRS and CDR2 is YFSETQ. The CDR3 sequence is 15 residues long. Trimming cost V 0 bases and J 8 bases, with 15 bases left between them. The CDR3 coding sequence is TGCGCCAGCAGCTTGGCCGTCGCGGTTCAGGATGAGCAGTTCTTC. It translates to CASSLAVAVQDEQFF. Drawing the rest from reference TRBV5-1 and TRBJ2-1, the complete variable domain is KAGVTQTPRYLIKTRGQQVTLSCSPISGHRSVSWYQQTPGQGLQFLFEYFSETQRNKGNFPGRFSGRQFSNSRSEMNVSTLELGDSALYLCASSLAVAVQDEQFFGPGTRLTVL.

Notes on this clonotype: A much larger clone lies a single base off, so this may be a read error. V usage is TRBV7-9 and J usage is TRBJ2-1; 8 nucleotides align to TRBD2. Germline V gives CDR1 SEHNR, CDR2 FQNEAQ (reference sequence). The CDR3 is 14 residues long. The V and J ends lost 0 bases and 5 bases, in that order; junction bases with no gene match: 0. The chain's CDR3 is CASSLARGDNEQFF. For the CDR3, the DNA is TGTGCCAGCAGCTTAGCGCGGGGGGACAATGAGCAGTTCTTC.

This clonotype has more than one count but fewer than ten. The chain links TRBV20-1 to TRBJ2-5; 9 nucleotides line up with TRBD2. The CDR3 consists of 15 residues. The junction had 7 bases not matched to a gene; V was cut back by 3 bases and J by 2 bases. Germline values: CDR1 DFQATT, CDR2 SNEGSKA (reference sequence). The CDR3 nucleotides read TGCAGTGCTAGGGGACTAGCTGTCGGGCAAGAGACCCAGTACTTC. Amino acid sequence: CSARGLAVGQETQYF.

The chain couples TRBV19 to TRBJ1-3, with 7 bases identical to TRBD1. The CDR3 extends over 17 amino acids. V was clipped by 3 bases and J by 0 bases; unmatched bases: 8. Germline CDR1 reads LNHDA; CDR2 reads SQIVND (reference sequence). The CDR3 reads CASSMGQWKYSGNTIYF. Written as DNA, the CDR3 is TGTGCCAGTAGTATGGGACAGTGGAAGTACTCTGGAAACACCATATATTTT.

CDR3 residues: CASSLRTSGSLAYEQYF. DNA of the CDR3: TGTGCCAGCAGCCTCCGGACTAGCGGGAGCCTAGCCTACGAGCAGTACTTC. The chain has TRBV7-2 and TRBJ2-7, with 13 positions matching TRBD2. Germline lookup yields CDR1 SGHTA and CDR2 FQGNSA. This CDR3 has 17 amino acids. V was clipped by 5 bases and J by 2 bases; unmatched bases: 9. The whole variable domain, filled in from reference TRBV7-2 and TRBJ2-7, reads GAGVSQSPSNKVTEKGKDVELRCDPISGHTALYWYRQSLGQGLEFLIYFQGNSAPDKSGLPSDRFSAERTGGSVSTLTIQRTQQEDSAVYLCASSLRTSGSLAYEQYFGPGTRLTVT.